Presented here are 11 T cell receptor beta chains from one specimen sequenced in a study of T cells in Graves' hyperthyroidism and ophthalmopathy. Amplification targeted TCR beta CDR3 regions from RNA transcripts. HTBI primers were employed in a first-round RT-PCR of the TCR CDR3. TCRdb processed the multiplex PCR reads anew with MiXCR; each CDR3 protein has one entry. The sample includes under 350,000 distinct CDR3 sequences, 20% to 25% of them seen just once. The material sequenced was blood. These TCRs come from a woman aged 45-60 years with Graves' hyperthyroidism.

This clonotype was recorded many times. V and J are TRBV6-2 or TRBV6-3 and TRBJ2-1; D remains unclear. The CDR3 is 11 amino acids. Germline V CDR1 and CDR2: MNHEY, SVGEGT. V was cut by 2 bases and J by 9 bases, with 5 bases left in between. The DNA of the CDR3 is TGTGCCAGCAGTTACCTGGGTGAGCAGTTCTTC. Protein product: CASSYLGEQFF.

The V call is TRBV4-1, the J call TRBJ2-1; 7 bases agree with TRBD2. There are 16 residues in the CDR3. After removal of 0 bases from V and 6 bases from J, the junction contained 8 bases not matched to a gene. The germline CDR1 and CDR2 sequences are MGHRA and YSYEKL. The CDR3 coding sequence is TGCGCCAGCAGCCAAGAGGGCGGGGGACCCCTCAATGAGCAGTTCTTC. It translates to CASSQEGGGPLNEQFF.

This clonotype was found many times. This CDR3 is CASSSPGYEQYF. As DNA, the CDR3 is TGTGCCAGCAGCTCTCCGGGCTACGAGCAGTACTTC. The rearrangement joins TRBV11-3 to TRBJ2-7; D gene uncertain. Germline values: CDR1 SGHNT, CDR2 YENEEA. Deletions cut 4 bases from V and 3 bases from J, with 7 bases between. This CDR3 is 12 amino acids long.

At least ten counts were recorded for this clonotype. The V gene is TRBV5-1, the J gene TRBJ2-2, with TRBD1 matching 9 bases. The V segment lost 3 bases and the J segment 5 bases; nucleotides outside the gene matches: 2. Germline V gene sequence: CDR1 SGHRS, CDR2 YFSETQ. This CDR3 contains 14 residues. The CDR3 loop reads CASSSGQGTGELFF. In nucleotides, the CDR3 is TGCGCCAGCAGCTCAGGACAGGGGACCGGGGAGCTGTTTTTT.

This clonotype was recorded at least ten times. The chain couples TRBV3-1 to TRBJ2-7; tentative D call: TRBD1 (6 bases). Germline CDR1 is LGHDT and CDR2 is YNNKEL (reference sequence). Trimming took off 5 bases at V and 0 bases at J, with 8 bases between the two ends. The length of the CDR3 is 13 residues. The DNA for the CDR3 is TGTGCCAGCAGCGGGACAACCTCCTACGAGCAGTACTTC. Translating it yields CASSGTTSYEQYF.

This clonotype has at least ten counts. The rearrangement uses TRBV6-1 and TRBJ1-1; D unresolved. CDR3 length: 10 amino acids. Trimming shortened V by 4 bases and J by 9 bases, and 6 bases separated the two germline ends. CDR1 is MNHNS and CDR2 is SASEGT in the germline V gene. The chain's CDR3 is CASSVRQAFF. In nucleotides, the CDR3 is TGTGCCAGCAGTGTGCGCCAAGCTTTCTTT.

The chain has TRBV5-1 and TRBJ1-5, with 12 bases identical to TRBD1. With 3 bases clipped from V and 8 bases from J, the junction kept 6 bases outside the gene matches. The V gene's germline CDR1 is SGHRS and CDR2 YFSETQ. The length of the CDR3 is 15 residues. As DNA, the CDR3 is TGCGCCAGCAGCTCCGGGACAGGGGGCGGAGAGCCCCAGCATTTT. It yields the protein CASSSGTGGGEPQHF.

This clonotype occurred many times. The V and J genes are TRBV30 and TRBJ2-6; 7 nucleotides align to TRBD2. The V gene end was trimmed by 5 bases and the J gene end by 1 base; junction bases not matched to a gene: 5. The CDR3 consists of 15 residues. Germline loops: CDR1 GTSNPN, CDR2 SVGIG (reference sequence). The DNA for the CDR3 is TGTGCCTGGGGGAGGGGTGGATCTGGGGCCAACGTCCTGACTTTC. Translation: CAWGRGGSGANVLTF.

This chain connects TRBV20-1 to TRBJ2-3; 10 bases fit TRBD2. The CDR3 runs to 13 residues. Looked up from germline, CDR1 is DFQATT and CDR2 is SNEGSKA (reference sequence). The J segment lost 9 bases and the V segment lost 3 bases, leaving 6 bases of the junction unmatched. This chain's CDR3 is CSARGRTSGTQYF. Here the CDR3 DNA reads TGCAGTGCTAGGGGGAGGACTAGCGGAACGCAGTATTTT.

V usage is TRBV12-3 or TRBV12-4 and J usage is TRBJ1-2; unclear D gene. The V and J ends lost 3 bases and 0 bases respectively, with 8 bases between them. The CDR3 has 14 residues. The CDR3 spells CASSLGTSNYGYTF. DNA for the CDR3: TGTGCCAGCAGTTTGGGCACCTCTAACTATGGCTACACCTTC.

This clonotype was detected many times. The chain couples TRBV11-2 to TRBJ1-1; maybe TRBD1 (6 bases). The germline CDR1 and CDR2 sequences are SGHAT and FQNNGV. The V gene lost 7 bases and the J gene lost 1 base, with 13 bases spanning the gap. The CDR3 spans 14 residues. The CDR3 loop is CASTPGQENTEAFF. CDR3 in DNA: TGTGCCAGCACCCCGGGACAAGAGAACACTGAAGCTTTCTTT. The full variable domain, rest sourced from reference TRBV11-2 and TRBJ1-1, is EAGVAQSPRYKIIEKRQSVAFWCNPISGHATLYWYQQILGQGPKLLIQFQNNGVVDDSQLPKDRFSAERLKGVDSTLKIQPAKLEDSAVYLCASTPGQENTEAFFGQGTRLTVV.